What follows are 21 T cell receptor beta chains derived from one specimen sequenced in a study of response to subunit inactivated influenza vaccine. In TCRdb, the RT-PCR reads were re-called with MiXCR into one record per CDR3 protein. The table has about 650,000 distinct CDR3 sequences, 14% seen once. Material: PBMCs from blood, obtained around two weeks before vaccination. These receptor sequences come from a man aged 45-60 years who received an inactivated influenza vaccine.

This clonotype was counted many times. This chain connects TRBV7-2 to TRBJ2-2; the D gene is possibly TRBD1 (6 bases). Per germline, CDR1 SGHTA and CDR2 FQGNSA. Trimming pared 5 bases from V and 7 bases from J, leaving 17 bases between. CDR3 length: 15 amino acids. CDR3 sequence (DNA): TGTGCCAGCAGCGGGCCCACAGGGTCAATCGGGGAGCTGTTTTTT. It codes for CASSGPTGSIGELFF.

This clonotype came up a few times. This chain links TRBV7-9 with TRBJ2-5; TRBD2 aligns across 8 bases. The germline V gene has CDR1 SEHNR and CDR2 FQNEAQ (reference sequence). The CDR3 is made up of 17 amino acids. J was trimmed by 10 bases and V by 1 base; bases with no gene match: 17. Here the CDR3 reads CASSLGFTGTRLDGQYF. CDR3 nucleotide sequence: TGTGCCAGCAGCTTAGGATTCACGGGGACTAGACTAGACGGCCAGTACTTC.

This clonotype was seen many times. V and J are TRBV29-1 and TRBJ1-2; 9 bases agree with TRBD1. Germline CDR1 is SQVTM and CDR2 is ANQGSEA. This CDR3 region has 14 residues. V shed 5 bases, J shed 8 bases, and the junction held 12 bases outside the gene matches. This CDR3 reads CSVIPGTGTKGYTF. In DNA form, the CDR3 reads TGCAGCGTTATACCCGGGACAGGGACCAAGGGCTACACCTTC.

This clonotype showed up just a few times. The genes are TRBV20-1 and TRBJ2-1, with 14 bases aligning to TRBD2. V shed 5 bases and J 2 bases; nucleotides not matched to a gene: 8. The CDR3 is made up of 17 amino acids. Looked up from germline, CDR1 is DFQATT and CDR2 is SNEGSKA (reference sequence). The CDR3 DNA is TGCAGTGCTTCCGGGACTAGCGGGAGCAGCGCCTACAATGAGCAGTTCTTC. Encoded protein: CSASGTSGSSAYNEQFF.

The rearrangement uses TRBV7-9 and TRBJ1-4; weak D call: TRBD1 (6 bases). Germline CDR1 is SEHNR and CDR2 is FQNEAQ (reference sequence). The CDR3 length is 13 residues. V lost 5 bases and J 4 bases, leaving 8 bases between the germline ends. The DNA for the CDR3 is TGTGCCAGCAGCGGACAGTTTAATGAAAAACTGTTTTTT. Its translation: CASSGQFNEKLFF.

The sample holds a few counts of this clonotype. This chain uses TRBV5-5 with TRBJ2-1, with 11 positions matching TRBD1. The CDR3 runs to 16 residues. Germline loops: CDR1 SGHKS, CDR2 YYEKEE (reference sequence). V was pared by 1 base and J by 7 bases, with 7 bases of the junction left unmatched. Here the CDR3 reads CASSLRRGQGENEQFF. The CDR3 nucleotides are TGTGCCAGCAGCTTGCGTCGGGGACAGGGGGAAAATGAGCAGTTCTTC. Combining the CDR3 with reference TRBV5-5 and TRBJ2-1 gives the whole variable domain DAGVTQSPTHLIKTRGQQVTLRCSPISGHKSVSWYQQVLGQGPQFIFQYYEKEERGRGNFPDRFSARQFPNYSSELNVNALLLGDSALYLCASSLRRGQGENEQFFGPGTRLTVL.

For this clonotype: This may arise from a read error, as a much more abundant clone is one base away. The CDR3 DNA reads TGCGCCAGCCGCCAGATGACAGGGATGAACACTGAAGCTTTCTTT. Encoded protein: CASRQMTGMNTEAFF. The rearrangement uses TRBV4-1 and TRBJ1-1, with 7 bases matching TRBD1. From germline, CDR1 is MGHRA and CDR2 YSYEKL. This CDR3 spans 15 amino acids.

Concerning this clonotype: A much larger clone lies one base from this, so it may be a read error. The chain joins TRBV10-3 to TRBJ2-1; 7 nucleotides line up with TRBD1. CDR1 ENHRY and CDR2 SYGVKD come from the germline V gene. This CDR3 contains 12 residues. CDR3 protein: CAISVGGNEKFF. The CDR3 DNA follows: TGTGCCATCAGTGTAGGGGGCAATGAGAAGTTCTTC.

The chain carries TRBV5-1 and TRBJ1-1, with 8 bases matching TRBD1. The length of the CDR3 is 15 residues. Germline trimming cut 0 bases from V and 4 bases from J; bases unmatched to any gene: 5. Germline values: CDR1 SGHRS, CDR2 YFSETQ. CDR3 coding DNA: TGCGCCAGCAGCTTGGACCAGGGGGCCAGCACTGAAGCTTTCTTT. Encoded protein: CASSLDQGASTEAFF.

This clonotype was counted only a few times. The V gene is TRBV7-9, the J gene TRBJ2-7, with D unresolved. Trimming removed 4 bases from V and 6 bases from J, with 16 bases in between. This CDR3 region has 14 residues. Germline CDR1 and CDR2: SEHNR and FQNEAQ (reference sequence). The CDR3, as DNA: TGTGCCAGCAGCTACGGGTCAACGGGCACCGAGCAGTACTTC. Its protein product is CASSYGSTGTEQYF. The full variable domain, rest sourced from reference TRBV7-9 and TRBJ2-7, is DTGVSQNPRHKITKRGQNVTFRCDPISEHNRLYWYRQTLGQGPEFLTYFQNEAQLEKSRLLSDRFSAERPKGSFSTLEIQRTEQGDSAMYLCASSYGSTGTEQYFGPGTRLTVT.

The V and J genes are TRBV11-2 and TRBJ2-7; 8 nucleotides match TRBD2. After removal of 1 base from V and 2 bases from J, the junction contained 10 bases not matched to a gene. The CDR3 sequence is 17 residues long. Germline assignment: CDR1 SGHAT and CDR2 FQNNGV. The CDR3 DNA reads TGTGCCAGCAGCTTAGTATTTTTACGGGGGGGAACCTACGAGCAGTACTTC. This codes for CASSLVFLRGGTYEQYF.

This clonotype showed up many times. The J gene is TRBJ2-7, the V gene TRBV12-3 or TRBV12-4, with 7 nucleotides matching TRBD1. This CDR3 contains 13 residues. Unmatched junction bases numbered 5, after V lost 7 bases and J lost 2 bases. CDR3 loop: CASMPQGAYEQYF. The CDR3 DNA is TGTGCCAGCATGCCCCAGGGGGCCTACGAGCAGTACTTC.

This clonotype was seen repeatedly, ten times or more. The J gene is TRBJ1-2, the V gene TRBV5-1; TRBD1 matches 7 bases. The germline V gene has CDR1 SGHRS and CDR2 YFSETQ. The CDR3 contains 13 residues. With V trimmed by 2 bases and J by 7 bases, 5 bases remained unmatched. The CDR3 DNA follows: TGCGCCAGCAGCTTCGAGGGGGCATTTGGCTACACCTTC. Amino acids: CASSFEGAFGYTF.

The chain couples TRBV10-3 to TRBJ2-7; possibly TRBD1 for D (6 bases). The V gene's germline CDR1 is ENHRY and CDR2 SYGVKD. CDR3 length: 15 amino acids. V lost 4 bases, J lost 3 bases, and 16 bases lay in between. CDR3 in DNA: TGTGCCATCAGTGGGGAGCAAGGGGGAATCTACGAGCAGTACTTC. It encodes CAISGEQGGIYEQYF.

This chain connects TRBV7-6 to TRBJ2-7, with a weak D call TRBD1 (7 bases). Germline lookup yields CDR1 SGHVS and CDR2 FNYEAQ. V was cut by 1 base and J by 6 bases, with 10 bases left in between. The length of the CDR3 is 13 residues. The CDR3 sequence is CASSLGRGREQYF. The CDR3 coding sequence is TGTGCCAGCAGCTTAGGGAGGGGGCGCGAGCAGTACTTC.

This clonotype was detected ten times or more. The chain has TRBV27 and TRBJ1-2; TRBD1 aligns across 7 bases. Trimming took 5 bases from V and 8 from J; bases not matched to a gene: 11. The germline V gene encodes CDR1 MNHEY and CDR2 SMNVEV (reference sequence). The CDR3 has 14 amino acids. Written as DNA, the CDR3 is TGTGCCAGCAGTCTAAGGGGGCGGAGAGACGGCTACACCTTC. Translated: CASSLRGRRDGYTF.

The CDR3 region is CATSDKKTGELFF. CDR3 DNA sequence: TGTGCCACCAGTGACAAAAAGACCGGGGAGCTGTTTTTT. The rearrangement uses TRBV24-1 and TRBJ2-2; no firm D call. The CDR3 runs 13 residues. The ends were cut back, 4 bases at V and 5 bases at J, with 7 bases in the middle. The germline V gene has CDR1 KGHDR and CDR2 SFDVKD.

The CDR3: CASSPQSQPQHF. CDR3 DNA sequence: TGTGCCAGTAGTCCCCAGAGTCAGCCCCAGCATTTT. This chain links TRBV19 with TRBJ1-5, with unresolved D. The CDR3 is 12 amino acids. Trimming pared 5 bases from V and 6 bases from J, leaving 8 bases between. Germline loops: CDR1 LNHDA, CDR2 SQIVND (reference sequence).

This clonotype was observed a few times. The chain carries TRBV10-1 and TRBJ2-7; D is tentatively TRBD1 or TRBD2 (5 bases each). The germline gives CDR1 WNHNN, CDR2 SYGVQD (reference sequence). This CDR3 spans 15 amino acids. Trimming shortened V by 6 bases and J by 9 bases, and 24 bases separated the two germline ends. The CDR3 nucleotides read TGCGCCAGCAGCAAAACCGGGACGGAGAGGCGTTGGCAGTACTTC. Amino acid sequence: CASSKTGTERRWQYF.

The rearrangement joins TRBV5-1 to TRBJ1-4; a weak D match, TRBD1 (5 bases). Germline CDR1 and CDR2: SGHRS and YFSETQ. V lost 7 bases, J lost 2 bases, and 15 bases lay in between. The CDR3 has 15 amino acids. The CDR3 protein is CASAPPGRTNEKLFF. The CDR3 bases are TGCGCCAGCGCCCCTCCGGGACGGACTAATGAAAAACTGTTTTTT. The variable domain in full, completed from reference TRBV5-1 and TRBJ1-4, reads KAGVTQTPRYLIKTRGQQVTLSCSPISGHRSVSWYQQTPGQGLQFLFEYFSETQRNKGNFPGRFSGRQFSNSRSEMNVSTLELGDSALYLCASAPPGRTNEKLFFGSGTQLSVL.

There are a few counts of this clonotype. The rearrangement uses TRBV5-5 and TRBJ2-5; D gene unclear. Germline-derived CDR1 and CDR2 are SGHKS and YYEKEE (reference sequence). Trimming removed 4 bases at V and 5 bases at J, with 6 bases between. CDR3 length: 11 amino acids. CDR3 nucleotides: TGTGCCAGCAGCACGTCGGAGACCCAGTACTTC. Protein: CASSTSETQYF. The entire variable domain, with the rest obtained from reference TRBV5-5 and TRBJ2-5, is as follows: DAGVTQSPTHLIKTRGQQVTLRCSPISGHKSVSWYQQVLGQGPQFIFQYYEKEERGRGNFPDRFSARQFPNYSSELNVNALLLGDSALYLCASSTSETQYFGPGTRLLVL.